These 19 T cell receptor beta chains originate from one sample sequenced in a study of cytomegalovirus exposure and HLA in healthy donors. The PCR ran on 60 Vbeta and 13 Jbeta primers. The repertoire was sequenced with immunoSEQ multiplex PCR; TCRdb's copy has only in-frame clones and lacks some. In the table there are roughly 160,000 clones, about 72% of which are singletons. Material for sequencing was PBMCs. The source is a man aged 25 to 40 in good health and CMV-seropositive.

The chain carries TRBV7-3 and TRBJ2-1; 16 nucleotides match TRBD2. CDR1 and CDR2 (germline): SGHTA, FQGTGA. The CDR3 is 17 residues long. V lost 5 bases, J lost 9 bases, and 10 bases stayed unmatched. CDR3 DNA: TGTGCCAGCAGCCCACGCGGGACTAGCGGGGGGGTGGGTGAGCAGTTCTTC. This encodes CASSPRGTSGGVGEQFF.

This clone was counted between two and nine times. CDR3 sequence (DNA): TGTGCCAGCAGTCCCGACAGCTTCTATGGCTACACCTTC. Translation gives CASSPDSFYGYTF. The chain joins TRBV6-5 to TRBJ1-2; the D gene is possibly TRBD1 (5 bases). Germline V gives CDR1 MNHEY, CDR2 SVGAGI. CDR3 length: 13 residues. The V end was cut by 5 bases, the J end by 4 bases, with 11 bases between.

The chain combines TRBV7-2 with TRBJ2-3; D remains ambiguous. This CDR3 comprises 14 residues. Per the germline V gene, CDR1 is SGHTA and CDR2 is FQGNSA. The V and J ends lost 2 bases and 8 bases respectively, with 14 bases between them. CDR3 amino acids: CASSLTPTTGTQYF. The CDR3 DNA reads as TGTGCCAGCAGCTTAACCCCCACCACGGGTACGCAGTATTTT.

The V call is TRBV4-1, the J call TRBJ1-4; 8 positions agree with TRBD1. Germline V lookup: CDR1 MGHRA, CDR2 YSYEKL. The CDR3 spans 15 residues. With V trimmed by 3 bases and J by 7 bases, 7 bases remained unmatched. CDR3 in DNA: TGCGCCAGCAGCCACTCGACAGGGGTTAGTGAAAAACTGTTTTTT. Its translation is CASSHSTGVSEKLFF.

V and J are TRBV7-6 and TRBJ2-7; possibly TRBD1 for D (6 bases). V was shortened by 4 bases and J by 4 bases, with 8 bases between the two germline ends. The V gene's germline CDR1 is SGHVS and CDR2 FNYEAQ. The CDR3 consists of 12 residues. The CDR3 nucleotides are TGTGCCAGCAGCTCCACAGGGTACGAGCAGTACTTC. Its protein is CASSSTGYEQYF.

The chain links TRBV4-1 to TRBJ2-5, with D perhaps matching TRBD2 (6 bases). CDR1 is MGHRA, CDR2 YSYEKL, per germline. V gave up 0 bases and J gave up 2 bases, with 13 bases separating them. The CDR3 loop spans 16 amino acids. CDR3 loop: CASSQEAGTVQETQYF. The CDR3 bases are TGCGCCAGCAGCCAAGAGGCGGGGACGGTACAAGAGACCCAGTACTTC.

V gene TRBV7-6 combines with J gene TRBJ1-1, with no clear D. Germline assignment: CDR1 SGHVS and CDR2 FNYEAQ. V lost 2 bases and J 3 bases, leaving 7 bases between the germline ends. There are 13 residues in the CDR3. CDR3 in DNA: TGTGCCAGCAGCTTACAACAAGACACTGAAGCTTTCTTT. Translation: CASSLQQDTEAFF.

The chain joins TRBV10-3 to TRBJ2-7, with no clear D. The germline V and J ends were trimmed by 3 bases and 3 bases, with 12 bases remaining between them. Germline CDR1 ENHRY, CDR2 SYGVKD. The CDR3 is made up of 14 amino acids. CDR3 nucleotides: TGTGCCATCAGTGACCCTGACCGACACTACGAGCAGTACTTC. It yields the protein CAISDPDRHYEQYF.

The chain uses TRBV5-6 and TRBJ2-7, with D unresolved. The V and J ends lost 1 base and 6 bases respectively, with 8 bases between them. Germline V gives CDR1 SGHDT, CDR2 YYEEEE. The CDR3 is made up of 12 amino acids. For the CDR3, the DNA is TGTGCCAGCAGCTTGCCTACGGTCGAGCAGTACTTC. It yields the protein CASSLPTVEQYF.

The chain joins TRBV7-3 to TRBJ2-1, with 9 bases lining up with TRBD2. The CDR3 runs to 14 residues. With 2 bases clipped from V and 10 bases from J, the junction kept 6 bases outside the gene matches. Germline CDR1 is SGHTA and CDR2 is FQGTGA. CDR3 region: CASSLAGGPDEQFF. CDR3 DNA sequence: TGTGCCAGCAGCTTAGCGGGGGGGCCAGACGAGCAGTTCTTC.

V gene TRBV30 combines with J gene TRBJ2-5; D possibly corresponds to TRBD2 (5 bases). Trimming left V 5 bases short and J 1 base short, with 11 bases between. Germline V gene data show CDR1 as GTSNPN and CDR2 as SVGIG (reference sequence). The CDR3 sequence is 13 residues long. CDR3 coding DNA: TGTGCCTGGGGGAGCGGAACCCAAGAGACCCAGTACTTC. It codes for CAWGSGTQETQYF. Based on the CDR3 plus reference TRBV30 and TRBJ2-5, the full variable domain is SQTIHQWPATLVQPVGSPLSLECTVEGTSNPNLYWYRQAAGRGLQLLFYSVGIGQISSEVPQNLSASRPQDRQFILSSKKLLLSDSGFYLCAWGSGTQETQYFGPGTRLLVL.

This clone was counted between two and nine times. The V and J genes are TRBV4-1 and TRBJ2-3; D is perhaps TRBD2 (6 bases). The CDR3 loop spans 15 amino acids. The germline V gene encodes CDR1 MGHRA and CDR2 YSYEKL. V lost 1 base and J lost 0, with 8 bases in between. The CDR3 nucleotides read TGCGCCAGCAGCCAAGTGGGGACTAGCACAGATACGCAGTATTTT. Translated: CASSQVGTSTDTQYF.

The chain uses TRBV29-1 and TRBJ2-3; TRBD2 aligns across 10 bases. Per germline, CDR1 SQVTM and CDR2 ANQGSEA. This CDR3 is 17 amino acids long. The V and J ends lost 0 bases and 2 bases, in that order; junction bases with no gene match: 8. The CDR3 nucleotides are TGCAGCGTTGAAGATCTTCAGCTAGCGGGGGCCACAGATACGCAGTATTTT. This codes for CSVEDLQLAGATDTQYF.

This chain uses TRBV27 with TRBJ2-7; 8 bases are a match to TRBD1. The ends lost 3 bases at V and 5 bases at J; junction bases unmatched: 3. The CDR3 sequence is 13 residues long. CDR1 is MNHEY, CDR2 SMNVEV, per germline (reference sequence). DNA for the CDR3: TGTGCCAGCAGTTTGGGACAGGTCCACGAGCAGTACTTC. Translated, it gives CASSLGQVHEQYF.

This clone was counted a single time. V and J are TRBV6-5 and TRBJ1-5, with 8 bases identical to TRBD1. With 8 bases clipped from V and 6 bases from J, the junction kept 9 bases outside the gene matches. The CDR3 has 14 amino acids. CDR1 MNHEY and CDR2 SVGAGI come from the germline V gene. This CDR3 reads CASSPPGGSQPQHF. Here the CDR3 DNA reads TGTGCCAGCTCCCCCCCAGGGGGCAGTCAGCCCCAGCATTTT.

The V call is TRBV27, the J call TRBJ1-1; D is ambiguous. The CDR3 spans 15 residues. Germline CDR1 is MNHEY and CDR2 is SMNVEV (reference sequence). The V gene lost 5 bases and the J gene lost 4 bases, with 17 bases spanning the gap. The CDR3 loop reads CASSPRQRLLTEAFF. In nucleotides, the CDR3 is TGTGCCAGCAGTCCCCGACAAAGGTTGCTCACTGAAGCTTTCTTT.

The genes are TRBV4-1 and TRBJ2-7, with 7 bases that match TRBD2. CDR1 is MGHRA and CDR2 is YSYEKL in the germline V gene. J gave up 3 bases and V 4 bases, and 9 bases lay outside the gene matches. The CDR3 spans 15 residues. CDR3 protein: CASSLPGGRGYEQYF. For the CDR3, the DNA is TGCGCCAGCAGCCTTCCGGGTGGGAGGGGCTACGAGCAGTACTTC.

The V gene is TRBV11-3, the J gene TRBJ2-1; TRBD2 might be the D (5 bases). Germline V gene sequence: CDR1 SGHNT, CDR2 YENEEA. V shed 1 base and J shed 8 bases, with 9 bases lying between them. The CDR3 has 13 amino acids. CDR3 protein: CASSLGFGDEQFF. Here the CDR3 DNA reads TGTGCCAGCAGCTTAGGTTTCGGGGATGAGCAGTTCTTC.

Here the CDR3 reads CASRWREGRAEAFF. For the CDR3, the DNA is TGTGCCAGCAGATGGAGGGAGGGGAGGGCTGAAGCTTTCTTT. The chain joins TRBV5-5 to TRBJ1-1; perhaps TRBD1 as D (5 bases). V lost 5 bases, J lost 6 bases, and 17 bases lay in between. Germline values: CDR1 SGHKS, CDR2 YYEKEE (reference sequence). The length of the CDR3 is 14 residues. The full variable domain, in which reference TRBV5-5 and TRBJ1-1 provide the parts outside the CDR3, is DAGVTQSPTHLIKTRGQQVTLRCSPISGHKSVSWYQQVLGQGPQFIFQYYEKEERGRGNFPDRFSARQFPNYSSELNVNALLLGDSALYLCASRWREGRAEAFFGQGTRLTVV.